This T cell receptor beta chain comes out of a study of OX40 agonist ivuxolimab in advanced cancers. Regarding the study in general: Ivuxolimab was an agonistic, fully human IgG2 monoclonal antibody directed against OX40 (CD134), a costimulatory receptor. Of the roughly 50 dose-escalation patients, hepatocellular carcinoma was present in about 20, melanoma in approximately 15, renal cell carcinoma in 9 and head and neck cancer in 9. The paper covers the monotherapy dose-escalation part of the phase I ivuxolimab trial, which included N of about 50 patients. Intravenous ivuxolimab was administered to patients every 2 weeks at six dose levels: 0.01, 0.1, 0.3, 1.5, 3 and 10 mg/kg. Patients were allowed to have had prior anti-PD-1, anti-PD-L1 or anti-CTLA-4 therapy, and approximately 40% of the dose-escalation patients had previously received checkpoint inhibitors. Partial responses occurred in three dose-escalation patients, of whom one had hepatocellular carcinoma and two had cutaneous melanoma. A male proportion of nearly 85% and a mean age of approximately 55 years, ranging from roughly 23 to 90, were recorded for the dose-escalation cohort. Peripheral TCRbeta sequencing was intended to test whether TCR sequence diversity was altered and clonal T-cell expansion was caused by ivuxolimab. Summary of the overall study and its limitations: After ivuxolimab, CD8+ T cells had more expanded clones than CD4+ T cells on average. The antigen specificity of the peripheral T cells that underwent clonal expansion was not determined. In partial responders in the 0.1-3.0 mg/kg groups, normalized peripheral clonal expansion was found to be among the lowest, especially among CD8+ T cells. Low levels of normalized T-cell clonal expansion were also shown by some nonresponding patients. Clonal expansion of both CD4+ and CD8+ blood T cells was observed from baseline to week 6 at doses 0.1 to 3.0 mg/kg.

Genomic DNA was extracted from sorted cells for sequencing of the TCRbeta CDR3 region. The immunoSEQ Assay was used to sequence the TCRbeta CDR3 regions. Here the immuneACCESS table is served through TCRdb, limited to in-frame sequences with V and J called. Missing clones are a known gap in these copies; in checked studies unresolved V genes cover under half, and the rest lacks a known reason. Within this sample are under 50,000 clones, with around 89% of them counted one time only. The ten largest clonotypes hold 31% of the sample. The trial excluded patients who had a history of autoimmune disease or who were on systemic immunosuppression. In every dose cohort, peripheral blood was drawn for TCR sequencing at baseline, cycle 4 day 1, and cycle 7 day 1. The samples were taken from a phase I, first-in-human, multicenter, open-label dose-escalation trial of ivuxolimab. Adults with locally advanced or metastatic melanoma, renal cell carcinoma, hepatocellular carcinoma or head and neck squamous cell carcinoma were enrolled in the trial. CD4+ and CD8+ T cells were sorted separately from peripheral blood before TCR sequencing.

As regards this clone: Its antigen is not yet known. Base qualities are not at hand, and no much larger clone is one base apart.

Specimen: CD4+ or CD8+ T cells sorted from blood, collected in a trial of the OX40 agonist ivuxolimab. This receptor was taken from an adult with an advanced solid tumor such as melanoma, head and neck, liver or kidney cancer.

The CDR3 region has the sequence CASSYRTGVNEKLFF. DNA sequence: TGTGCCAGCAGTTACAGGACAGGGGTAAATGAAAAACTGTTTTTT. Recombination joined TRBV6-5 with TRBJ1-4; 9 bases in the middle match TRBD1. The CDR3, from cysteine to phenylalanine, totals 15 residues. Of the read, only the CDR3 DNA is kept; its 45 bases are in frame from base 1. V loses 2 bases at its end and J loses 5 bases; junction bases beyond the gene matches: 3. CDR1 and CDR2 were assigned from the germline V gene as MNHEY and SVGAGI.